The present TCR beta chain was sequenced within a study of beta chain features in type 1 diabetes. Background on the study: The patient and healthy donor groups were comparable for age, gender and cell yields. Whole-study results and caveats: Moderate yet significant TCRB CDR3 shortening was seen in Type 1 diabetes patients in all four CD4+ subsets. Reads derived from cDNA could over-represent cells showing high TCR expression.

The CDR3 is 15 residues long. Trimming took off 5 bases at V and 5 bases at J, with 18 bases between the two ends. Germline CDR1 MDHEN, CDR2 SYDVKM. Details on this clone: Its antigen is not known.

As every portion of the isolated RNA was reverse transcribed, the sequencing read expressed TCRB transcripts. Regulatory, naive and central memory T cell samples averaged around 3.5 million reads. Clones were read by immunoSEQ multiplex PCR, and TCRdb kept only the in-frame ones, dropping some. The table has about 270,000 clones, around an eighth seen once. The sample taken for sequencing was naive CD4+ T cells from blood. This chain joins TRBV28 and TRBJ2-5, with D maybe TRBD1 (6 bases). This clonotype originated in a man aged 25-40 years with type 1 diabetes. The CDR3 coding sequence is TGTGCCAGCAGTCCCCAGGGGCTAGCCCAGGAGACCCAGTACTTC. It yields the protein CASSPQGLAQETQYF.